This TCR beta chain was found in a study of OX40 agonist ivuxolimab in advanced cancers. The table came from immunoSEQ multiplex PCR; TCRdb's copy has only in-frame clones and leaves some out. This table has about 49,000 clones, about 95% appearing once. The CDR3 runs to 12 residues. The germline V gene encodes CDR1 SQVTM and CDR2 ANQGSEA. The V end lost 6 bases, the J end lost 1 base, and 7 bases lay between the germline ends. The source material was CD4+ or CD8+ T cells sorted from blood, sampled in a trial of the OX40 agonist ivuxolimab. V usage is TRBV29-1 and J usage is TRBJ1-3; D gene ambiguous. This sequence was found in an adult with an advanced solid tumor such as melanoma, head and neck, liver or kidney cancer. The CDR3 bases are TGCAGCGTGCAACTATCTGGAAACACCATATATTTT. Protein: CSVQLSGNTIYF.